These 15 T cell receptor beta chains were sequenced from one sample in a study of post-analysis software for immune sequencing data (dated by TCRdb to between 2015 and 2017). What the work shows at the level of the full study, not this receptor alone: Significantly higher frequencies in patients than in controls were found for roughly 5 TRBV segments, including TRBV5-6, TRBV5-1 and TRBV20-1.

Library creation used PCR. The instrument given in TCRdb is Illumina HiSeq 2500. To reduce PCR and sequencing biases, unique molecular identifiers were incorporated into the TCR beta cDNA libraries. TCRdb trimmed public reads at Q25 via fastp, called clones via MiXCR and kept in-frame beta chains. Under each unique CDR3 protein, matching rows form one entry showing the most common genes and DNA. The table for this sample lists hundreds of thousands of distinct CDR3 sequences; approximately 59% of them were counted only once. The ten largest make up approximately 11% of the sample. The antigens of these receptors remain unknown. The specimen sequenced was blood. These receptors were collected from a girl aged 2-10 years with multiple sclerosis.

This clonotype has just a few counts. The rearrangement links TRBV27 to TRBJ2-7; tentative D call: TRBD2 (5 bases). V gave up 6 bases and J gave up 2 bases, with 11 bases separating them. The germline CDR1 and CDR2 sequences are MNHEY and SMNVEV (reference sequence). The CDR3 totals 13 residues. The CDR3 loop reads CASSPSPTYEQYF. Here the CDR3 DNA reads TGTGCCAGCAGCCCTAGCCCCACCTACGAGCAGTACTTC.

This clonotype is a singleton in its sample. V usage is TRBV28 and J usage is TRBJ1-5, with D hard to call. The CDR3 runs to 14 residues. Between the trimmed V and J ends, which lost 0 bases and 4 bases, there was a span of 7 bases. The germline CDR1 and CDR2 sequences are MDHEN and SYDVKM. Here the CDR3 reads CASSLWDRNQPQHF. In DNA form, the CDR3 reads TGTGCCAGCAGTTTATGGGACCGGAATCAGCCCCAGCATTTT.

This chain links TRBV10-3 with TRBJ2-4, with D possibly being TRBD2 (6 bases). Germline V gives CDR1 ENHRY, CDR2 SYGVKD. Trimming cost V 5 bases and J 0 bases, with 8 bases left between them. CDR3 length: 14 residues. The CDR3 sequence is CAISPGGAKNIQYF. DNA of the CDR3: TGTGCCATCAGTCCCGGGGGAGCCAAAAACATTCAGTACTTC.

The J gene is TRBJ1-6, the V gene TRBV4-1; a possible D gene is TRBD1 (5 bases). CDR3 length equals 14 residues. CDR1 is MGHRA, CDR2 YSYEKL, per germline. Trimming removed 1 base from V and 9 bases from J, with 10 bases in between. The CDR3 DNA reads as TGCGCCAGCAGCCAAGCAGGGTTGGGTTCACCCCTCCACTTT. This codes for CASSQAGLGSPLHF.

The V and J genes are TRBV6-2 or TRBV6-3 and TRBJ2-7; TRBD2 might be the D (5 bases). With the DNA end fitting TRBJ2-5 better, the J assignment may be wrong. The CDR3 runs to 13 residues. Germline V gene data show CDR1 as MNHEY and CDR2 as SVGEGT. The CDR3 loop reads CASRPAAGGTQYF. CDR3 bases: TGTGCCAGCAGACCAGCGGCCGGCGGGACCCAGTACTTC.

The chain joins TRBV6-2 or TRBV6-3 to TRBJ1-5; 7 positions match TRBD1. In germline, CDR1 is MNHEY, CDR2 SVGEGT. The J segment lost 4 bases and the V segment lost 6 bases, leaving 9 bases of the junction unmatched. The CDR3 sequence is 15 residues long. Here the CDR3 DNA reads TGTGCCAGCAGAACACTGACAGGGAAAAATCAGCCCCAGCATTTT. The encoded protein is CASRTLTGKNQPQHF.

The chain couples TRBV11-2 to TRBJ2-5, with 8 bases aligning to TRBD1. Germline V lookup: CDR1 SGHAT, CDR2 FQNNGV. V lost 5 bases, J lost 0 bases, and 5 bases stayed unmatched. The CDR3 totals 15 residues. CDR3 region: CASSPGGQDQETQYF. The CDR3 coding sequence is TGTGCCAGCAGCCCAGGGGGACAGGACCAAGAGACCCAGTACTTC.

The chain employs TRBV12-3 or TRBV12-4 and TRBJ2-3, with a tentative D call TRBD1 (6 bases). The CDR3 spans 14 residues. V lost 2 bases and J lost 4, with 10 bases in between. CDR3: CASSLTGIADTQYF. The CDR3 coding sequence is TGTGCCAGCAGTTTAACAGGGATCGCAGATACGCAGTATTTT.

The chain uses TRBV29-1 and TRBJ2-5; D remains unclear. The CDR3 is made up of 14 amino acids. Deletions cut 4 bases from V and 1 base from J, with 13 bases between. The germline gives CDR1 SQVTM, CDR2 ANQGSEA. CDR3 coding DNA: TGCAGCGTTGGATTTACTTCGCTCCAAGAGACCCAGTACTTC. Residues: CSVGFTSLQETQYF.

This clonotype was picked up a small number of times. V and J are TRBV27 and TRBJ1-5; D uncertain. V lost 2 bases and J 2 bases, leaving 4 bases between the germline ends. This CDR3 has 13 amino acids. Germline V gene lookup returns CDR1 MNHEY and CDR2 SMNVEV (reference sequence). CDR3 nucleotides: TGTGCCAGCAGTTTAAGGCGCAATCAGCCCCAGCATTTT. It translates to CASSLRRNQPQHF.

In this sample, this clonotype turned up a few times. The V call is TRBV27, the J call TRBJ2-1; 7 nucleotides agree with TRBD1. CDR3 length: 15 amino acids. Germline V gene lookup returns CDR1 MNHEY and CDR2 SMNVEV (reference sequence). The ends lost 2 bases at V and 8 bases at J; junction bases unmatched: 9. The CDR3 bases are TGTGCCAGCAGTTTAAGAGGGGGCAAAGGGGATGAGCAGTTCTTC. Protein product: CASSLRGGKGDEQFF.

The J gene is TRBJ1-2, the V gene TRBV28; D ambiguous. CDR1 MDHEN and CDR2 SYDVKM come from the germline V gene. The CDR3 loop spans 13 amino acids. Trimming left V 6 bases short and J 1 base short, with 9 bases between. This CDR3 reads CASRREFNYGYTF. CDR3 bases: TGTGCCAGCAGAAGAGAATTTAACTATGGCTACACCTTC.

The chain links TRBV5-1 to TRBJ2-3; the match to TRBD2 covers 12 bases. The CDR3 is 17 amino acids. The V segment lost 0 bases and the J segment 8 bases; nucleotides outside the gene matches: 10. Germline loops: CDR1 SGHRS, CDR2 YFSETQ. In DNA, the CDR3 is TGCGCCAGCAGCTTGGCTCGACTAGCGGGAGAGGCAGGTACGCAGTATTTT. Translation: CASSLARLAGEAGTQYF.

The rearrangement joins TRBV4-1 to TRBJ2-5; maybe TRBD2 (5 bases). Deletions cut 0 bases from V and 5 bases from J, with 19 bases between. The CDR3 spans 17 residues. From germline, CDR1 is MGHRA and CDR2 YSYEKL. The CDR3 is CASSQEGNQLRGETQYF. The CDR3 DNA sequence: TGCGCCAGCAGCCAAGAAGGGAACCAGCTCCGCGGGGAGACCCAGTACTTC.

This clonotype appeared once. The junction does not match germline at one end; this may be a read error. The rearrangement links TRBV20-1 to TRBJ2-1; D is perhaps TRBD2 (7 bases). The CDR3 length is 15 residues. CDR1 and CDR2 (germline): DFQATT, SNEGSKA (reference sequence). In DNA, the CDR3 is TGCAGTGCTGGGCCCCTAGCTGGGGGGGCAAATGAGCGGTTCTTC. Translated, it gives CSAGPLAGGANERFF.